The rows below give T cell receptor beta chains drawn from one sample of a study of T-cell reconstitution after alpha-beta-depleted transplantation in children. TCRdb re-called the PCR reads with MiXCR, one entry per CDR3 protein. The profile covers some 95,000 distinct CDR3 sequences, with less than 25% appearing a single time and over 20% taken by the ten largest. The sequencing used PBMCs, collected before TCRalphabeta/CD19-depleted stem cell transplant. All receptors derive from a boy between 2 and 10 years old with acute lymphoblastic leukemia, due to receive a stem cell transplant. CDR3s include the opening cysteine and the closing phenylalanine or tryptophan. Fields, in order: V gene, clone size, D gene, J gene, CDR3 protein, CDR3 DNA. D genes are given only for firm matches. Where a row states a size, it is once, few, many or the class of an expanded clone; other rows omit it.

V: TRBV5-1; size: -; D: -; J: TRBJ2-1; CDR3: CASSLKGGGGAFEQFF; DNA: TGCGCCAGCAGCTTGAAGGGTGGCGGAGGGGCGTTTGAGCAGTTCTTC
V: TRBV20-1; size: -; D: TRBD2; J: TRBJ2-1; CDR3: CSANRGGRVDEQFF; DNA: TGCAGTGCTAATCGGGGCGGGAGAGTCGATGAGCAGTTCTTC
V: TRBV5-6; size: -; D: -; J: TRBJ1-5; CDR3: CASSFGTGHQPQHF; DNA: TGTGCCAGCAGCTTTGGAACAGGGCATCAGCCCCAGCATTTT
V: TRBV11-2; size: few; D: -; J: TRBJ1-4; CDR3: CASSLGVSPNEKLFF; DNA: TGTGCCAGCAGCTTAGGTGTCAGCCCAAATGAAAAACTGTTTTTT
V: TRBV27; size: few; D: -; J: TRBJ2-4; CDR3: CASSLRGLAKNIQYF; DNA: TGTGCCAGCAGTTTACGTGGCTTAGCCAAAAACATTCAGTACTTC
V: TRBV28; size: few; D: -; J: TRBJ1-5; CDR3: CASSQTGDRQPQHF; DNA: TGTGCCAGCAGCCAAACCGGTGATCGACAGCCCCAGCATTTT
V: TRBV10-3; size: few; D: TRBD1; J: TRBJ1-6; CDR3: CAIRATGENSPLHF; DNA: TGTGCCATCAGAGCTACAGGGGAGAATTCACCCCTCCACTTT
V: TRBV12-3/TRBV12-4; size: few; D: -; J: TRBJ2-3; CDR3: CASSFLYGGASDTQYF; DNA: TGTGCCAGCAGTTTTCTTTACGGAGGGGCCTCAGATACGCAGTATTTT
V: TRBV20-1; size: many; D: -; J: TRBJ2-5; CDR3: CSARDPGRETQYF; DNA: TGCAGTGCGAGAGACCCAGGGAGGGAGACCCAGTACTTC
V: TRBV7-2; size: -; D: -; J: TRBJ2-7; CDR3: CASSLQRIYEQYF; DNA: TGTGCCAGCAGCTTACAGCGGATTTACGAGCAGTACTTC
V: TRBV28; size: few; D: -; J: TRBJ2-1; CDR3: CASSPLDPRVNEQFF; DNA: TGTGCCAGCAGTCCATTGGACCCAAGGGTGAATGAGCAGTTCTTC
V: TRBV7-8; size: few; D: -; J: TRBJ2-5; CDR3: CASSLERRYQETQYF; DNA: TGTGCCAGCAGCTTAGAGCGGAGGTACCAAGAGACCCAGTACTTC
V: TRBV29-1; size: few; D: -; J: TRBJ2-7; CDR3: CSVEDKGSGSYEQYF; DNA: TGCAGCGTTGAAGATAAGGGAAGCGGCTCCTACGAGCAGTACTTC
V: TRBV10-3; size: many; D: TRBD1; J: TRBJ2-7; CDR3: CAMGTGGYDEQYF; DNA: TGTGCCATGGGGACAGGGGGCTACGACGAGCAGTACTTC
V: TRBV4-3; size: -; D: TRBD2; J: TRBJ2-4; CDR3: CASSQDGTSGRASKNIQYF; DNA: TGCGCCAGCAGCCAAGATGGGACTAGCGGGAGGGCCTCCAAAAACATTCAGTACTTC
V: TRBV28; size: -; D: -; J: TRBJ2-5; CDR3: CASSFSVLRRGLKTQYF; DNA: TGTGCCAGCAGTTTTTCAGTGTTGAGGAGGGGCCTGAAGACCCAGTACTTC
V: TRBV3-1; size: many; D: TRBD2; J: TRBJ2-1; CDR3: CASSQETSGGARNEQFF; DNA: TGTGCCAGCAGCCAAGAGACTAGCGGAGGGGCCAGGAATGAGCAGTTCTTC
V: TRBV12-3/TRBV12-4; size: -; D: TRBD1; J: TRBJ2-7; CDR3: CASSPQGTGGYEQYF; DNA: TGTGCCAGCAGCCCTCAAGGGACAGGGGGGTACGAGCAGTACTTC
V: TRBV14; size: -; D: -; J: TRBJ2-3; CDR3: CASSQDSTDTQYF; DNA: TGTGCCAGCAGCCAAGATTCGACAGATACGCAGTATTTT
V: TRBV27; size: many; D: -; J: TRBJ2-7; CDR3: CASSLGGIGIEQYF; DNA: TGTGCCAGCAGTTTAGGAGGAATCGGAATCGAGCAGTACTTC
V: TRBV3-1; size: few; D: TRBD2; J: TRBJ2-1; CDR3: CASSQTTSGVYNEQFF; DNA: TGTGCCAGCAGCCAGACAACTAGCGGGGTGTACAATGAGCAGTTCTTC
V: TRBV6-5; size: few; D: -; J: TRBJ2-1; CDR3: CASSYRPRAGGNEQFF; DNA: TGTGCCAGCAGTTACCGTCCACGTGCTGGGGGAAATGAGCAGTTCTTC
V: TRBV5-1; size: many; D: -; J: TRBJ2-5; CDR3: CASSLVADREETQYF; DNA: TGCGCCAGCAGCTTGGTCGCGGATAGAGAAGAGACCCAGTACTTC
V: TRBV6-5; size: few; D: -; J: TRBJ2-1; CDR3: CASRRRDTEQFF; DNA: TGTGCCAGCCGGAGACGGGACACTGAGCAGTTCTTC
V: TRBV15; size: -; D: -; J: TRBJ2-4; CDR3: CATEHRDIQYF; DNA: TGTGCCACCGAACATCGGGACATTCAGTACTTC
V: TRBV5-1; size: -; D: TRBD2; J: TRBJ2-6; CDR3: CASMMGLAEGPGANVLTF; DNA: TGCGCCAGCATGATGGGACTAGCGGAGGGGCCTGGGGCCAACGTCCTGACTTTC
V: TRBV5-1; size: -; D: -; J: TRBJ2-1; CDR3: CASSLNSISNNEQFF; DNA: TGCGCCAGCAGCTTGAACTCGATCTCTAACAATGAGCAGTTCTTC
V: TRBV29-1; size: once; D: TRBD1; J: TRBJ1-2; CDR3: CSVTGTGNGYTF; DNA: TGCAGCGTAACCGGGACAGGGAATGGCTACACCTTC
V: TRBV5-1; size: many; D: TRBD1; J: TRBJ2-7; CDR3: CASGQGIRYEQYF; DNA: TGCGCCAGCGGACAGGGGATTCGGTACGAGCAGTACTTC
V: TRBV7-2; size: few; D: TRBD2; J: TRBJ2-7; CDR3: CASSETSGLPNEQYF; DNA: TGTGCCAGCAGCGAAACTAGCGGGCTACCCAACGAGCAGTACTTC
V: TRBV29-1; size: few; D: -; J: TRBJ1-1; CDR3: CSVNPGAANTEAFF; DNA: TGCAGCGTTAACCCAGGGGCGGCGAACACTGAAGCTTTCTTT
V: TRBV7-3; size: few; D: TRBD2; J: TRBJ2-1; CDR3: CASSLGGWGEQFF; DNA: TGTGCCAGCAGCCTGGGGGGGTGGGGGGAGCAGTTCTTC
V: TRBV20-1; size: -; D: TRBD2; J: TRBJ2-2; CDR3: CSARGLAGVVDTGELFF; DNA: TGCAGTGCTAGGGGACTAGCGGGAGTAGTGGACACCGGGGAGCTGTTTTTT
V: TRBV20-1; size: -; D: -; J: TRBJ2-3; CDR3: CSGIPGPGTDTQYF; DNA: TGCAGTGGAATACCGGGCCCCGGCACAGATACGCAGTATTTT
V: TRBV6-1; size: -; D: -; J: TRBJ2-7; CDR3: CASRHDLRYEQYF; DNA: TGTGCCAGCCGTCATGATCTTCGCTACGAGCAGTACTTC
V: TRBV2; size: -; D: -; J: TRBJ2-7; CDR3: CASNLAASSYEQYF; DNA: TGTGCCAGCAATTTAGCGGCGAGCTCCTACGAGCAGTACTTC
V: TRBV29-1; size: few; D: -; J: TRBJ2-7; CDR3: CSVEDLTRQLEGYFYEQYF; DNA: TGCAGCGTTGAAGATTTGACCCGACAGCTTGAAGGGTATTTCTACGAGCAGTACTTC
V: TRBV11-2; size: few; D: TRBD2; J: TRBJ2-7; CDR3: CASSPMRGPLIGTSGVEQYF; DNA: TGTGCCAGCAGCCCCATGAGGGGGCCCTTAATTGGGACTAGCGGGGTCGAGCAGTACTTC
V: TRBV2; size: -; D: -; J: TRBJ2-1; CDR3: CASRFPSENSYNEQFF; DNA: TGTGCCAGCAGATTTCCTAGCGAAAACTCCTACAATGAGCAGTTCTTC
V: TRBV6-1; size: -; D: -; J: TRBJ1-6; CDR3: CASSPYLDRINSPLHF; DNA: TGTGCCAGCAGCCCCTACCTCGACAGAATTAATTCACCCCTCCACTTT
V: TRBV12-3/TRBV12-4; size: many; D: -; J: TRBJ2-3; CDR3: CASSRNGGSYSDTQYF; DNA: TGTGCCAGCAGCCGAAACGGAGGCTCCTACTCAGATACGCAGTATTTT
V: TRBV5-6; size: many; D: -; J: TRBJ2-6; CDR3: CASSLEPNVLTF; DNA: TGTGCCAGCAGCTTGGAGCCCAACGTCCTGACTTTC
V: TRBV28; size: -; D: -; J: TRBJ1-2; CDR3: CATRPGDYGYTF; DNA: TGTGCCACCAGACCGGGGGACTATGGCTACACCTTC
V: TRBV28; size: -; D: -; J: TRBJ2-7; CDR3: CASSLRLVSSYEQYF; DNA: TGTGCCAGCAGTTTAAGACTAGTAAGTTCCTACGAGCAGTACTTC
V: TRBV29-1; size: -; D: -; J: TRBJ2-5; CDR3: CSAWDLKKQETQYF; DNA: TGCAGCGCCTGGGACCTTAAGAAACAAGAGACCCAGTACTTC
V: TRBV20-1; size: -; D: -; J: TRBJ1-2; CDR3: CTSGSRANYGYTF; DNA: TGCACTTCAGGATCCCGAGCTAACTATGGCTACACCTTC
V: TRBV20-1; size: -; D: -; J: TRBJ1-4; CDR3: CSASREKLFF; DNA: TGCAGTGCTAGTAGAGAAAAACTGTTTTTT
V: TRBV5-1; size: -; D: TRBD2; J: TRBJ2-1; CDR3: CASRDGTSGGNEQFF; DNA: TGCGCCAGCAGGGATGGGACTAGCGGAGGTAATGAGCAGTTCTTC
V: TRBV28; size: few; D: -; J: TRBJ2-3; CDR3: CASSPPGVGRTPGTQYF; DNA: TGTGCCAGCAGCCCCCCAGGGGTCGGGAGGACCCCGGGTACGCAGTATTTT
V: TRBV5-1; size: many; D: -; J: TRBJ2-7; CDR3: CASSLEGLRAPYEQYF; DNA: TGCGCCAGCAGCTTGGAGGGCCTTAGGGCCCCTTACGAGCAGTACTTC
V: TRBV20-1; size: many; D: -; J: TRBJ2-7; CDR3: CSGTLEANEQYF; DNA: TGCAGTGGAACCTTAGAAGCCAACGAGCAGTACTTC
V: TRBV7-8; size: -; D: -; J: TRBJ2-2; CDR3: CASSRRTETGELFF; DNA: TGTGCCAGCAGTCGGAGGACAGAAACCGGGGAGCTGTTTTTT
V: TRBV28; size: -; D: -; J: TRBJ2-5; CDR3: CASSSAEKTQETQYF; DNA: TGTGCCAGCAGTTCAGCGGAGAAAACCCAAGAGACCCAGTACTTC
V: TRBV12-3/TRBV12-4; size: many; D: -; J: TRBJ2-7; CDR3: CASSLEGLEQYF; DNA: TGTGCCAGCAGTTTAGAGGGACTCGAGCAGTACTTC
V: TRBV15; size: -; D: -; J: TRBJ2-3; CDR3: CATSRDPHRGGTDTQYF; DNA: TGTGCCACCAGCAGAGATCCCCACAGGGGAGGGACAGATACGCAGTATTTT
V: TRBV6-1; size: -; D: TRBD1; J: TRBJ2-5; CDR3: CASRVTTGAGETQYF; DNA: TGTGCCAGCAGGGTAACGACAGGGGCCGGGGAGACCCAGTACTTC
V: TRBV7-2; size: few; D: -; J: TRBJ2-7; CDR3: CASSLLASYEQYF; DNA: TGTGCCAGCAGCTTACTAGCCTCCTACGAGCAGTACTTC
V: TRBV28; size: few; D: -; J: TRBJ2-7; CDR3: CASKGGVYEQYF; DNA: TGTGCCAGCAAGGGCGGGGTCTACGAGCAGTACTTC